This T cell receptor beta chain was documented in a study of T cells in Graves' hyperthyroidism and ophthalmopathy. Study observations and caveats: Before onset, ophthalmopathy was predicted by the model a median around 6 months earlier.

This clonotype was observed many times. Its antigen is currently unknown. Germline values: CDR1 SGHDT, CDR2 YYEEEE. After removal of 4 bases from V and 0 bases from J, the junction contained 5 bases not matched to a gene. This CDR3 region has 15 residues. The source material, RNA transcripts, was used to amplify TCR beta CDR3 regions. HTBI primers were the set used in a first-round RT-PCR of the TCR CDR3. TCRdb re-derived calls from the multiplex PCR reads in MiXCR, one entry per CDR3 protein. The data contain 600,000 or so distinct CDR3 sequences, about 14% of them seen just once; the ten biggest clones take up approximately 13%. Disease duration was under 3 months in the ophthalmopathy patients, who also had a Clinical Activity Score of at least 3 and a NOSPECS grade of at least 4.

The chain carries TRBV5-6 and TRBJ1-1, with 8 nucleotides matching TRBD1. This TCR came from a woman aged 45-59 years with Graves' ophthalmopathy. The specimen sequenced was blood. CDR3 sequence (DNA): TGTGCCAGCAGCCGCCGACAGGGGATGAACACTGAAGCTTTCTTT. This encodes CASSRRQGMNTEAFF.